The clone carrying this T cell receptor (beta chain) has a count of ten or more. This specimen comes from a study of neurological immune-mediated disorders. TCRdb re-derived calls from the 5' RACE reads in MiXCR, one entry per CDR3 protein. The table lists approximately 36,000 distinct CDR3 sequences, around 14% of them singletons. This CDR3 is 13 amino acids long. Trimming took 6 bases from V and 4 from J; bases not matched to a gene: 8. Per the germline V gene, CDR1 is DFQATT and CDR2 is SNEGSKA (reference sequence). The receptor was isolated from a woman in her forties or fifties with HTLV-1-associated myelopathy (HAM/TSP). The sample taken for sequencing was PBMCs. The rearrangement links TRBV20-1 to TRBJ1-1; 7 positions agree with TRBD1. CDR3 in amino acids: CSAPTGTRTEAFF. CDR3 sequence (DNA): TGCAGTGCACCGACAGGGACTCGCACTGAAGCTTTCTTT.